This entry is about one T cell receptor beta chain. The sample originates from a study of CD8+ T cells in alopecia areata. cDNA serving as the sequencing template came from extracted, reverse transcribed RNA. Data came from immunoSEQ multiplex PCR; TCRdb stores just in-frame clones and leaves some out. The sample includes tens of thousands of clones, approximately 64% of them seen just once. Germline lookup yields CDR1 MNHEY and CDR2 SMNVEV (reference sequence). Deletions cut 5 bases from V and 7 bases from J, with 9 bases between. There are 12 residues in the CDR3. The sample here was CD8+ T cells sorted from blood, taken at week 0. The rearrangement links TRBV27 to TRBJ2-1; maybe TRBD2 (6 bases). This sequence originates from a human donor with alopecia areata. The CDR3 bases are TGTGCCAGCAGTACAGGAGGGAATGAGCAGTTCTTC. As protein: CASSTGGNEQFF.